Below are 26 T cell receptor beta chains sequenced from a single sample in a study of identical twins. TCRdb independently ran MiXCR on the 5' RACE reads; one entry per CDR3 protein. This table has about 890,000 distinct CDR3 sequences, 10% to 15% appearing once. In addition, the sample was reused for a study of yellow fever vaccine responses in identical twins.

Source material: PBMCs. The receptors were gathered from a woman between 18 and 30 years old in good health.

This clonotype was seen more than once but under ten times. The genes are TRBV27 and TRBJ2-3; TRBD2 agrees at 13 bases. The length of the CDR3 is 17 residues. The germline V gene has CDR1 MNHEY and CDR2 SMNVEV (reference sequence). Germline trimming cut 5 bases from V and 7 bases from J; bases unmatched to any gene: 12. The CDR3 DNA is TGTGCCAGCAGTGAGATCGGACTAGCGGGAGTTAAAAATACGCAGTATTTT. Protein sequence: CASSEIGLAGVKNTQYF.

V gene TRBV18 combines with J gene TRBJ2-4, with D uncertain. CDR3 length: 14 residues. V lost 0 bases and J lost 3, with 6 bases in between. Germline CDR1 and CDR2: KGHSH and LQKENI. CDR3 in DNA: TGTGCCAGCTCACCACCGATAAGCAAAAACATTCAGTACTTC. It yields the protein CASSPPISKNIQYF.

This clonotype was seen repeatedly, ten times or more. The rearrangement uses TRBV7-8 and TRBJ2-6; perhaps TRBD1 as D (6 bases). Trimming removed 1 base at V and 2 bases at J, with 9 bases between. Per germline, CDR1 SGHVS and CDR2 FQNEAQ. This CDR3 is built from 16 residues. CDR3 region: CASSLGWGPGANVLTF. The CDR3 DNA is TGTGCCAGCAGCTTAGGTTGGGGGCCTGGGGCCAACGTCCTGACTTTC.

The V call is TRBV2, the J call TRBJ2-5; D is unresolved. CDR3 length: 13 residues. Trimming shortened V by 8 bases and J by 0 bases, and 10 bases separated the two germline ends. Germline CDR1 SNHLY, CDR2 FYNNEI. The CDR3 reads CASPGLDQETQYF. For the CDR3, the DNA is TGTGCCAGCCCCGGTTTAGACCAAGAGACCCAGTACTTC.

This clonotype was detected ten times or more. This chain connects TRBV7-9 to TRBJ1-1, with 7 bases matching TRBD1. Trimming cost V 1 base and J 3 bases; bases outside gene matches: 8. The CDR3 spans 16 residues. Germline CDR1 and CDR2: SEHNR and FQNEAQ (reference sequence). The CDR3 DNA is TGTGCCAGCAGCTTAGAATACAGGGGACGGGACACTGAAGCTTTCTTT. This codes for CASSLEYRGRDTEAFF.

This clonotype was counted between two and nine times. The genes are TRBV7-9 and TRBJ1-3, with no clear D. Germline assignment: CDR1 SEHNR and CDR2 FQNEAQ (reference sequence). The CDR3 has 13 amino acids. The germline V and J ends were trimmed by 6 bases and 9 bases, with 15 bases remaining between them. The chain's CDR3 is CASSDASSGTIYF. The CDR3 region has the DNA TGTGCCAGCAGTGACGCTAGTTCCGGCACCATATATTTT.

V usage is TRBV12-3 or TRBV12-4 and J usage is TRBJ2-1, with D uncertain. CDR3 length: 15 amino acids. Trimming took off 6 bases at V and 0 bases at J, with 12 bases between the two ends. The CDR3, as DNA: TGTGCCAGCAGACCGACCGAGCTCTCCTACAATGAGCAGTTCTTC. It encodes CASRPTELSYNEQFF.

The chain has TRBV5-1 and TRBJ2-1; a weak D match, TRBD2 (5 bases). V shed 1 base and J shed 0 bases, with 14 bases lying between them. The germline gives CDR1 SGHRS, CDR2 YFSETQ. The CDR3 is 17 residues long. The CDR3 sequence: CASSLKGLTSSYNEQFF. DNA of the CDR3: TGCGCCAGCAGCTTGAAAGGACTTACGAGCTCCTACAATGAGCAGTTCTTC.

The J gene is TRBJ2-7, the V gene TRBV18; unclear D gene. Trimming took off 0 bases at V and 2 bases at J, with 8 bases between the two ends. The CDR3 consists of 14 residues. The germline V gene has CDR1 KGHSH and CDR2 LQKENI. CDR3 amino acids: CASSPPGYPYEQYV. Written as DNA, the CDR3 is TGTGCCAGCTCACCACCAGGGTACCCCTACGAGCAGTACGTC.

The sample holds many counts of this clonotype. This chain joins TRBV28 and TRBJ2-3; 7 bases are shared with TRBD1. The germline V gene has CDR1 MDHEN and CDR2 SYDVKM. The CDR3 consists of 16 residues. V lost 5 bases and J lost 2; bases outside the gene matches: 10. The CDR3 DNA sequence: TGTGCCAGCAGTACTTTTCCGGGACAGTCCACAGATACGCAGTATTTT. Its protein is CASSTFPGQSTDTQYF. The variable domain in full, completed from reference TRBV28 and TRBJ2-3, reads DVKVTQSSRYLVKRTGEKVFLECVQDMDHENMFWYRQDPGLGLRLIYFSYDVKMKEKGDIPEGYSVSREKKERFSLILESASTNQTSMYLCASSTFPGQSTDTQYFGPGTRLTVL.

The chain combines TRBV15 with TRBJ2-3, with TRBD1 identical over 8 bases. Trimming took 4 bases from V and 4 from J; bases not matched to a gene: 7. Germline assignment: CDR1 LNHNV and CDR2 YYDKDF (reference sequence). This CDR3 contains 15 residues. In DNA form, the CDR3 reads TGTGCCACCAGCACGGACAGGGCGGAGGCAGATACGCAGTATTTT. Protein sequence: CATSTDRAEADTQYF.

The chain links TRBV9 to TRBJ2-1; 10 nucleotides line up with TRBD2. This CDR3 contains 15 residues. Germline CDR1 reads SGDLS; CDR2 reads YYNGEE. V was clipped by 3 bases and J by 4 bases; unmatched bases: 4. The CDR3 DNA sequence: TGTGCCAGCAGCGAGAGCGGGAGGGCTTACAATGAGCAGTTCTTC. Amino acids: CASSESGRAYNEQFF.

This clonotype was counted between two and nine times. The chain joins TRBV7-9 to TRBJ2-6; TRBD2 is a possible D gene (6 bases). Germline V gene lookup returns CDR1 SEHNR and CDR2 FQNEAQ (reference sequence). Trimming cost V 5 bases and J 2 bases, with 13 bases left between them. CDR3 length: 16 residues. The CDR3 DNA reads as TGTGCCAGCAGCGCCGTTGGGACTCCTGGGGCCAACGTCCTGACTTTC. It yields the protein CASSAVGTPGANVLTF.

Many counts were recorded for this clonotype. The J gene is TRBJ2-7, the V gene TRBV20-1, with unresolved D. Trimming removed 3 bases from V and 2 bases from J, with 5 bases in between. From germline, CDR1 is DFQATT and CDR2 SNEGSKA (reference sequence). This CDR3 has 11 amino acids. The CDR3 reads CSASVAYEQYV. The CDR3 DNA follows: TGCAGTGCTAGTGTGGCCTACGAGCAGTACGTC.

This clonotype was observed a few times. V gene TRBV29-1 combines with J gene TRBJ1-5; TRBD1 might be the D (5 bases). Germline CDR1 SQVTM, CDR2 ANQGSEA. This CDR3 is built from 13 residues. V lost 5 bases to trimming and J lost 4 bases, with 12 bases between them. CDR3 residues: CSVLQGTNQPQHF. Written as DNA, the CDR3 is TGCAGCGTTCTCCAGGGAACAAATCAGCCCCAGCATTTT.

This clonotype appeared a few times. V usage is TRBV10-2 and J usage is TRBJ2-7; 9 bases agree with TRBD2. V trimming: 5 bases; J trimming: 0 bases; junction bases outside the gene matches: 11. This CDR3 has 17 residues. The germline V gene encodes CDR1 WSHSY and CDR2 SAAADI. The CDR3 DNA sequence: TGCGCCAGCAGTATCATCACTAGCGGGCTAAGCTCCTACGAGCAGTACTTC. The encoded protein is CASSIITSGLSSYEQYF.

In this sample, this clonotype turned up a few times. The V and J genes are TRBV28 and TRBJ2-3; TRBD2 aligns across 9 bases. The length of the CDR3 is 13 residues. The J segment lost 6 bases and the V segment lost 6 bases, leaving 4 bases of the junction unmatched. Germline assignment: CDR1 MDHEN and CDR2 SYDVKM. The CDR3 DNA reads as TGTGCCAGCAGCCGTAGCGGGAGCGATACGCAGTATTTT. The encoded protein is CASSRSGSDTQYF.

This clonotype has more than one count but fewer than ten. The gene calls are TRBV20-1 and TRBJ2-7, with 7 bases aligning to TRBD1. Per germline, CDR1 DFQATT and CDR2 SNEGSKA (reference sequence). V gave up 3 bases and J gave up 3 bases; unmatched junction bases: 8. The CDR3 spans 14 residues. CDR3 nucleotides: TGCAGTGCTAGTGCTTGGGACAGTTTCTACGAGCAGTACTTC. This codes for CSASAWDSFYEQYF.

The rearrangement links TRBV12-3 or TRBV12-4 to TRBJ2-7; 10 bases match TRBD2. The CDR3 is made up of 14 amino acids. V lost 3 bases to trimming and J lost 7 bases; unmatched junction nucleotides: 6. CDR3 loop: CASSLGAGGREQYF. The DNA of the CDR3 is TGTGCCAGCAGTTTGGGAGCGGGAGGGCGGGAGCAGTACTTC.

This clonotype has just a few counts. The chain carries TRBV28 and TRBJ1-5, with 9 bases fitting TRBD1. Trimming at V came to 5 bases and at J to 2 bases, leaving 4 bases not matched to a gene. Germline CDR1 MDHEN, CDR2 SYDVKM. This CDR3 is 15 amino acids long. DNA for the CDR3: TGTGCCAGCAGTGGAGGGGACAGGGGCAATCAGCCCCAGCATTTT. Translation: CASSGGDRGNQPQHF.

This clonotype has a handful of counts. V usage is TRBV15 and J usage is TRBJ2-4, with TRBD1 as a possible D gene (6 bases). Trimming pared 8 bases from V and 3 bases from J, leaving 17 bases between. The CDR3 length is 15 residues. CDR1 LNHNV and CDR2 YYDKDF come from the germline V gene (reference sequence). The CDR3: CATSMLDRNKNIQYF. For the CDR3, the DNA is TGTGCCACCTCCATGTTAGACAGGAACAAAAACATTCAGTACTTC.

This clonotype has more than one count but fewer than ten. J is TRBJ2-7 and V is TRBV15, with D perhaps matching TRBD2 (6 bases). This CDR3 comprises 13 residues. Germline lookup yields CDR1 LNHNV and CDR2 YYDKDF (reference sequence). Trimming removed 3 bases at V and 7 bases at J, with 13 bases between. CDR3 in amino acids: CATSRSSREEQYF. The CDR3 region has the DNA TGTGCCACCAGCAGGAGTTCACGGGAGGAGCAGTACTTC.

The rearrangement joins TRBV11-1 to TRBJ2-7; 8 bases map to TRBD2. The CDR3 extends over 13 amino acids. The junction had 1 base not matched to a gene; V was cut back by 3 bases and J by 3 bases. Germline-derived CDR1 and CDR2 are SGHAT and FQDESV (reference sequence). CDR3 amino acids: CASSFREGYEQYF. CDR3 DNA: TGTGCCAGCAGCTTTCGGGAGGGCTACGAGCAGTACTTC.

This CDR3 is CASFTPPLTSGGSYNEQFF. The DNA for the CDR3 is TGTGCCAGCTTCACCCCTCCCCTGACTAGCGGGGGGTCCTACAATGAGCAGTTCTTC. The genes are TRBV2 and TRBJ2-1; TRBD2 agrees at 13 bases. The CDR3 contains 19 residues. The V and J ends lost 8 bases and 1 base, in that order; junction bases with no gene match: 14. From germline, CDR1 is SNHLY and CDR2 FYNNEI.

At least ten counts were recorded for this clonotype. This rearrangement joins TRBV6-5 to TRBJ2-5; 13 positions agree with TRBD2. The CDR3 totals 19 residues. V gave up 0 bases and J gave up 5 bases; unmatched junction bases: 12. The germline V gene has CDR1 MNHEY and CDR2 SVGAGI. CDR3 DNA sequence: TGTGCCAGCAGTTACTCGTGGACTAGCGGGAGAGTGGATTTGGAGACCCAGTACTTC. Protein product: CASSYSWTSGRVDLETQYF.

DNA for the CDR3: TGCAGTTTGCCCGGGAACGACTATGGCTACACCTTC. Its translation: CSLPGNDYGYTF. The V gene is TRBV20-1, the J gene TRBJ1-2, with D unclear. The V gene lost 8 bases and the J gene lost 3 bases, with 13 bases spanning the gap. The V gene's germline CDR1 is DFQATT and CDR2 SNEGSKA (reference sequence). The CDR3 length is 12 residues.